These 2 T cell receptor beta chains were sequenced from one sample in a study of Ad26.COV2.S vaccination and SARS-CoV-2 variants. Treatment denoted: some 20 received Ad26.COV2.S at low or high dose, single or two shots; five or six received placebo; per-sample allocation not given. It was on day 63 after the first vaccine or placebo injection that samples were taken. Repertoires were generated with immunoSEQ multiplex PCR, while TCRdb's copy carries only in-frame clones and drops some. In the table there are some 350,000 clones, 70% to 90% of which are singletons. Material: peripheral blood, obtained in a trial of Ad26.COV2.S vaccine versus placebo. The receptors come from a person aged 18-65 years who received the Ad26.COV2.S COVID-19 vaccine or a placebo.

This chain links TRBV11-2 with TRBJ2-7; 9 bases map to TRBD1. The CDR3 consists of 19 residues. The V and J ends lost 4 bases and 0 bases, in that order; junction bases with no gene match: 16. The V gene's germline CDR1 is SGHAT and CDR2 FQNNGV. Written as DNA, the CDR3 is TGTGCCAGCAGCTCCCGGGACAGGGCTAATAGGAAGAGCTCCTACGAGCAGTACTTC. This gives the protein CASSSRDRANRKSSYEQYF.

The chain combines TRBV28 with TRBJ2-5; no firm D call. Germline CDR1 reads MDHEN; CDR2 reads SYDVKM. Trimming cost V 4 bases and J 5 bases, with 2 bases left between them. CDR3 size: 10 residues. This chain's CDR3 is CASSYETQYF. The CDR3 DNA reads TGTGCCAGCAGTTATGAGACCCAGTACTTC. Full variable domain (outside the CDR3, taken from reference TRBV28 and TRBJ2-5): DVKVTQSSRYLVKRTGEKVFLECVQDMDHENMFWYRQDPGLGLRLIYFSYDVKMKEKGDIPEGYSVSREKKERFSLILESASTNQTSMYLCASSYETQYFGPGTRLLVL.